This TCR beta chain is from a study of blood T cells in healthy people across ages. Study information: Per every two T cells, about one barcoded beta molecule was captured by template switching.

The second PCR ran roughly 6 to 11 cycles with a sample-barcoded 5' primer and J-beta primers. Each cDNA molecule was tagged by a template-switch adaptor with 12 random nucleotides. TCRdb itself ran the 5' RACE reads through MiXCR, one entry per CDR3 protein. The sample yields 600,000 to 850,000 distinct CDR3 sequences, 43% seen once. A remark on this clonotype: Since the CDR3 does not end with the conserved phenylalanine or tryptophan, this likely comes from a read error.

V gave up 3 bases and J gave up 1 base, with 10 bases separating them. There are 15 residues in the CDR3. The authors drew about 9.5 milliliters of peripheral blood from each donor. V and J are TRBV12-3 or TRBV12-4 and TRBJ1-5; TRBD1 is a possible D gene (5 bases). This TCR was recovered from a woman in her sixties or seventies in good health. The sample consisted of blood. The CDR3 DNA follows: TGTGCCAGCAGTTTTTCGGGGCTGAGCAATCAGCCCCAGCATCTT. Translated: CASSFSGLSNQPQHL.